A selection of T cell receptor beta chains follows, all from one sample in a study of blood T cells in healthy people across ages. One entry per CDR3 protein, called by TCRdb with MiXCR from the 5' RACE reads. The table lists some 900,000 distinct CDR3 sequences, 48% of them singletons. Sequencing was carried out using blood. These receptors were collected from a man younger than 40 in good health. Each CDR3 is given with its conserved first and last residue. The order of the fields is V gene, J gene, D gene, clone size, CDR3 DNA, CDR3 protein. The D gene is left open where the match is weak. Clone size is given for some rows only: seen once, a few or many times, or a class if the clone is expanded.

TRBV12-3/TRBV12-4,TRBJ2-3,.,once,TGTGCCAGCAGTAGTGGCAGCCCAGATACGCAGTATTTT,CASSSGSPDTQYF
TRBV4-1,TRBJ2-7,.,few,TGCGCCAGCAGCCAAGGCGCAGGAAGCTCCTACGAGCAGTACTTC,CASSQGAGSSYEQYF
TRBV6-1,TRBJ2-5,TRBD2,.,TGTGCCAGCATTGCGAGAACTAGCGGTGGCGAGACCCAGTACTTC,CASIARTSGGETQYF
TRBV20-1,TRBJ1-5,.,.,TGCAGTGCTAGGGTAGAGGTCTATAGCAAGCAGCCCCAGCATTTT,CSARVEVYSKQPQHF
TRBV7-9,TRBJ2-3,.,.,TGTGCCAGCAGCTTAGCGGACACTAGCACAGATACGCAGTATTTT,CASSLADTSTDTQYF
TRBV20-1,TRBJ2-3,TRBD2,.,TGCAGTGCTAGAGATCGAAAGCGGGGGGTTACAGATACGCAGTATTTT,CSARDRKRGVTDTQYF
TRBV20-1,TRBJ1-2,.,.,TGCAGTGCCAGAAGGGGCGCGGGCTATGGCTACACCTTC,CSARRGAGYGYTF
TRBV4-1,TRBJ2-1,.,.,TGCGCCAGCTCCTGGGCGTATGGACAGCGTAATGAGCAGTTCTTC,CASSWAYGQRNEQFF
TRBV7-9,TRBJ2-7,.,.,TGTGCCAGCAGCGACGTCGAGTCCATAGTCTACGAGCAGTACTTC,CASSDVESIVYEQYF
TRBV12-3/TRBV12-4,TRBJ2-3,.,.,TGTGCCAGCAGTCCCCAGGGGTTAGCCCAAACAGATACGCAGTATTTT,CASSPQGLAQTDTQYF
TRBV2,TRBJ1-2,.,.,TGTGCCAGCAATACACCAGCCGAGCTCGGGGACTATGGCTACACCTTC,CASNTPAELGDYGYTF
TRBV20-1,TRBJ2-7,TRBD1,few,TGCAGTGCTAGAAGCCCCTCCCGGACAGGCACCTACGAGCAGTACTTC,CSARSPSRTGTYEQYF
TRBV7-8,TRBJ2-3,TRBD1,.,TGTGCCAGCGGCATCCGCCGGGACAGAGACTATACCACAGATACGCAGTATTTT,CASGIRRDRDYTTDTQYF
TRBV6-1,TRBJ2-3,.,.,TGTGCCAGCAGGGGGTGGGGGCCTAGCACAGATACGCAGTATTTT,CASRGWGPSTDTQYF
TRBV6-2/TRBV6-3,TRBJ2-1,TRBD1,.,TGTGCCAGCAGTTACTCGAGGGGGCTATGGAATGAGCAGTTCTTC,CASSYSRGLWNEQFF
TRBV11-2,TRBJ2-4,.,few,TGTGCCAGCAGTCAAGCCGTAGCCAAAAACATTCAGTACTTC,CASSQAVAKNIQYF
TRBV5-1,TRBJ2-3,TRBD1,few,TGCGCCAGCAGCCAACCGACAGGGGGCACAGATACGCAGTATTTT,CASSQPTGGTDTQYF
TRBV2,TRBJ1-2,.,.,TGTGCCAGCAGTGCATCTACAGGGAGTGATGGCTACACCTTC,CASSASTGSDGYTF
TRBV29-1,TRBJ2-7,TRBD1,.,TGCAGCGTTGCCCGAGCGGGACAGGGGGTCGAGCAGTACTTC,CSVARAGQGVEQYF
TRBV20-1,TRBJ2-7,.,few,TGCAGTGCCACGTATTCCTACGAGCAGTACTTC,CSATYSYEQYF
TRBV6-1,TRBJ1-2,TRBD1,once,TGTGCCAGCAGTGTAGACAGGGGGCTTGACTATGGCTACACCTTC,CASSVDRGLDYGYTF
TRBV2,TRBJ2-1,TRBD2,.,TGTGCCAGCATTAGCGGGGGGCTTGCGGTTGAGCAGTTCTTC,CASISGGLAVEQFF
TRBV27,TRBJ1-1,TRBD1,few,TGTGCCAGCAGAGAAGAAGTGACAGGGGAGAGCACTGAAGCTTTCTTT,CASREEVTGESTEAFF
TRBV10-3,TRBJ1-5,.,few,TGTGCCATCTCCGGGGGGGACAGCAATCAGCCCCAGCATTTT,CAISGGDSNQPQHF
TRBV7-9,TRBJ2-3,.,once,TGTGCCAGCAGCTCGTCCCCTAGCGTTATCACAGATACGCAGTATTTT,CASSSSPSVITDTQYF
TRBV7-9,TRBJ2-3,.,.,TGTGCCAGCAGCTTAGTCAGGAAGCACACAGATACGCAGTATTTT,CASSLVRKHTDTQYF
TRBV6-5,TRBJ2-1,TRBD1,few,TGTGCCAGCACTGGACAGGGGTCGAATGAGCAGTTCTTC,CASTGQGSNEQFF
TRBV25-1,TRBJ2-3,.,few,TGTGCCAGCAGTGAAGGGGTAGTGACAGATACGCAGTATTTT,CASSEGVVTDTQYF
TRBV7-2,TRBJ2-3,.,.,TGTGCCAGCAGCGCTGGGGGTGACGATACGCAGTATTTT,CASSAGGDDTQYF
TRBV7-9,TRBJ2-7,.,.,TGTGCCAGCAGCTCTATACAGGCACGTTCTGTCCACGAGCAGTACTTC,CASSSIQARSVHEQYF
TRBV11-1,TRBJ2-5,TRBD1,.,TGTGCCAGCAGCTCACCCACAGGGGACCAAGAGACCCAGTACTTC,CASSSPTGDQETQYF
TRBV6-1,TRBJ1-1,.,.,TGTGCCAGCACCCCCGGGGCAGGGAAAAGTGAAGCTTTCTTT,CASTPGAGKSEAFF
TRBV3-1,TRBJ2-5,TRBD2,few,TGTGCCAGCAGCTTACTAGCGGGGGGCGCGGTCCGAGAGACCCAGTACTTC,CASSLLAGGAVRETQYF
TRBV30,TRBJ1-2,TRBD1,.,TGTGCCTGGATGCCGGGACAGGGGCTCTATGGCTACACCTTC,CAWMPGQGLYGYTF
TRBV27,TRBJ2-7,TRBD1,.,TGTGCCAGCGGCCGACAGGGAGTGTTCTACGAGCAGTACTTC,CASGRQGVFYEQYF
TRBV4-1,TRBJ2-7,.,.,TGCGCCAGCAGCCAAAATATGCTCGGGACCCAAAGGGAGCAGTACTTC,CASSQNMLGTQREQYF
TRBV5-1,TRBJ2-1,TRBD2,.,TGCGCCAGCAGTACGACTAGCGGGGCGGTCGGCAATGAGCAGTTCTTC,CASSTTSGAVGNEQFF
TRBV6-5,TRBJ1-4,TRBD1,.,TGTGCCAGCAGCCGAAGCGGGACAGGGAATGAAAAACTGTTTTTT,CASSRSGTGNEKLFF
TRBV6-2/TRBV6-3,TRBJ2-1,.,few,TGTGCCAGCGGACCGGGACGCCTTAGTTTTGGTGAGCAGTTCTTC,CASGPGRLSFGEQFF
TRBV5-1,TRBJ2-2,TRBD1,.,TGCGCCAGCAGCTTGGCCCGCCCGGGACAGGGGAACACCGGGGAGCTGTTTTTT,CASSLARPGQGNTGELFF
TRBV12-5,TRBJ1-5,.,.,TGTGCTAGTGGTTTGGCTACTCCTCGGGGTCAGCCCCAGCATTTT,CASGLATPRGQPQHF
TRBV10-3,TRBJ2-7,.,.,TGTGCCATCAGTGAGTCCTCTCCAGGGGAGCAGTACTTC,CAISESSPGEQYF
TRBV3-1,TRBJ1-1,TRBD1,.,TGTGCCAGCAGCCAAGGTAGACAGGGGACGGGGACTGAAGCTTTCTTT,CASSQGRQGTGTEAFF
TRBV18,TRBJ2-7,.,.,TGTGCCAGCTCCTCAGTCCTTATTTCCTACGAGCAGTACTTC,CASSSVLISYEQYF
TRBV20-1,TRBJ2-3,.,few,TGCAGTGCTATCAGTAAGACAGGCACAGATACGCAGTATTTT,CSAISKTGTDTQYF
TRBV20-1,TRBJ1-2,TRBD1,.,TGCAGTGCTAGCTACAGGGGGCAGGGCTACACCTTC,CSASYRGQGYTF
TRBV12-3/TRBV12-4,TRBJ2-5,.,.,TGTGCCGGCACTACTGACAGTTTTGAGACCCAGTACTTC,CAGTTDSFETQYF
TRBV6-6,TRBJ2-7,.,few,TGTGCCAGCAGTTACTCGGTTAGGGGGGGTTCCTACGAGCAGTACTTC,CASSYSVRGGSYEQYF
TRBV21-1,TRBJ2-7,.,.,TGTGCCACCAAGAAGGGGGCGCCTAGCGAGCAGTACTTC,CATKKGAPSEQYF
TRBV3-1,TRBJ1-4,.,.,TGTGCCAGCAGCCGCCCCGGTGAAAAACTGTTTTTT,CASSRPGEKLFF
TRBV27,TRBJ2-5,.,.,TGTGCCAGCAGTGTGTGGCAGGGGGAGACCCAGTACTTC,CASSVWQGETQYF
TRBV28,TRBJ1-4,.,few,TGTGCCAGCAGCTACGGGCTCGGGAATGCCAATGAAAAACTGTTTTTT,CASSYGLGNANEKLFF
TRBV6-1,TRBJ2-1,TRBD2,.,TGTGCCAGCAGCCCGACCCCATTAGCGGGGGGATCTGGGGAGCAGTTCTTC,CASSPTPLAGGSGEQFF
TRBV4-1,TRBJ2-1,TRBD2,few,TGCGCCAGCAGCCAAGTGGGTCTAGCGGGGGGGCCGAGTTTAGGCGATGAGCAGTTCTTC,CASSQVGLAGGPSLGDEQFF
TRBV9,TRBJ1-1,.,few,TGTGCCAGCAGCGCCGTCGGGGGGGACACTGAAGCTTTCTTT,CASSAVGGDTEAFF
TRBV29-1,TRBJ1-4,.,few,TGCAGCGCGAAGATCCTGAATAATGAAAAACTGTTTTTT,CSAKILNNEKLFF
TRBV6-5,TRBJ2-5,.,few,TGTGCCAGCAGTTACGGGCTCGACGAGACCCAGTACTTC,CASSYGLDETQYF
TRBV7-2,TRBJ2-1,.,many,TGTGCCAGCCCCAATGAGCAGTTCTTC,CASPNEQFF
TRBV7-2,TRBJ2-3,.,.,TGTGCCAGCAGCTTAGCGGGGGCAGGTGGAGGTACGCAGTATTTT,CASSLAGAGGGTQYF
TRBV9,TRBJ1-2,.,.,TGTGCCAGCAGCGTCGGCTTCTATGGCTACACCTTC,CASSVGFYGYTF